The 5 T cell receptor beta chains in this list originate from one sample, sequenced in a study of blood T cell repertoires in COVID-19 (dated by TCRdb to the early 2020s). The protocol used for the library was the immunoSEQ multiplex PCR assay. The source is immuneACCESS, and TCRdb retained only in-frame sequences with V and J called. Part of the clones is not carried over; for the studies checked, unresolved V genes explain less than half of this, and the remainder is unexplained. The sample table shows 150,000 to 200,000 clones, and around three quarters are seen once. Approximately 7% of the sample comes from the top ten. The sequenced material came from peripheral blood. The receptors originated from a man between 70 and 80 years old with active or convalescent COVID-19.

The chain couples TRBV4-3 to TRBJ1-5; D is uncertain. CDR1 is LGHNA and CDR2 is YSLEER in the germline V gene. V dropped 0 bases and J dropped 0 bases, with 15 bases sitting between them. The CDR3 totals 18 residues. The DNA of the CDR3 is TGCGCCAGCAGCCAAGATCAATTCGGAGCAGATAGCAATCAGCCCCAGCATTTT. Its protein is CASSQDQFGADSNQPQHF.

The chain has TRBV29-1 and TRBJ2-2; D is perhaps TRBD2 (6 bases). This CDR3 region has 14 residues. Germline-derived CDR1 and CDR2 are SQVTM and ANQGSEA. Trimming left V 7 bases short and J 4 bases short, with 16 bases between. The CDR3 DNA is TGCAGCGCTCCGGGACTGGGGGGCACCGGGGAGCTGTTTTTT. It translates to CSAPGLGGTGELFF.

The gene calls are TRBV20-1 and TRBJ2-5; 12 bases map to TRBD1. V lost 3 bases, J lost 5 bases, and 4 bases stayed unmatched. Looked up from germline, CDR1 is DFQATT and CDR2 is SNEGSKA (reference sequence). The CDR3 loop spans 14 amino acids. The CDR3 spells CSASRDRGLETQYF. In DNA form, the CDR3 reads TGCAGTGCTAGTCGGGACAGGGGGCTTGAGACCCAGTACTTC.

The chain couples TRBV18 to TRBJ1-2; no reliable D call. The length of the CDR3 is 13 residues. Trimming left V 5 bases short and J 5 bases short, with 12 bases between. Per the germline V gene, CDR1 is KGHSH and CDR2 is LQKENI. CDR3 amino acids: CASSAIVEYGYTF. The CDR3, as DNA: TGTGCCAGCTCAGCCATTGTAGAGTATGGCTACACCTTC.

The rearrangement uses TRBV6-5 and TRBJ1-5; no firm D call. Germline V lookup: CDR1 MNHEY, CDR2 SVGAGI. V lost 2 bases, J lost 4 bases, and 12 bases lay in between. CDR3 size: 15 residues. The CDR3 coding sequence is TGTGCCAGCAGTTACCATGATAGAGAAAATCAGCCCCAGCATTTT. It specifies CASSYHDRENQPQHF.